Described below is a single TCR beta chain sequence and its context. In this sample, this clone turned up a few times. Its target antigen remains unknown. Base qualities are not at hand, and no much larger clone is one base apart. Receptor amplification or capture employed the immunoSEQ multiplex PCR assay. RNA was extracted from all samples and reverse transcribed into cDNA as template for TCR sequencing. First-strand cDNA was synthesized with SuperScript III using a 2:1 mix of oligo-dT and random hexamers. A synthetic immune receptor repertoire was used to gauge amplification bias, and whatever bias remained was removed computationally. On the study's bioinformatics: Raw reads were preprocessed to remove errors, and CDR3 was defined according to IMGT conventions as the region from the conserved cysteine to phenylalanine. To get clonality, Shannon entropy was normalized by log2 of the number of productive unique TCRs and the result was subtracted from 1. CD4 or CD8 identity of scalp clones was inferred by cross-referencing scalp TCRbeta sequences with sorted blood CD4 and CD8 repertoires. The clones in this table, taken by TCRdb from immuneACCESS, are in-frame only. Not every clone is retained; where verified, under half of the shortfall comes from an unresolved V gene, and the cause of the rest is unknown. V and J calls plus clone size are reproduced from that table; the DNA served to infer D and trimming. The sample contains 170,000 or so clones, about 55% of them found a single time. The top ten clones comprise approximately 10% of the sample.

This specimen comes from a study of CD8+ T cells in alopecia areata (dated by TCRdb to the late 2010s). For the wider study: The treated patients took part in an open-label pilot trial in which moderate-to-severe alopecia areata was treated with oral tofacitinib at 5 to 10 mg twice daily. RNA was extracted with the PAXgene miRNA kit for fixed scalp, the miRNeasy kit for PBMCs, and the RNeasy kit for mouse skin. Biopsies were taken from tofacitinib-treated patients at baseline and again at 4 and 24 weeks into treatment, and several of those patients also had a later scalp biopsy. Scalp clonality was compared across normal scalp (n=4), patchy alopecia areata scalp (n=8), and alopecia totalis/universalis scalp (n=8). Amplification of TCRbeta CDR3 regions was done by immunoSEQ multiplex PCR using 35 Vbeta forward primers and 13 Jbeta reverse primers. Human TCRbeta sequencing covered scalp tissue and sorted CD4+ and CD8+ peripheral blood T cells from patchy and totalis/universalis alopecia areata patients and healthy controls. Tofacitinib was given for 6 to 18 months, followed by 6 months of follow-up off drug to assess delayed response and recurrence. For the treated patients, the SALT score, which quantifies what percentage of scalp surface area is affected, served as the measure of disease severity. To study T cell clonal expansion in alopecia areata, the researchers applied high-throughput TCRbeta sequencing to both the C3H/HeJ mouse model and human patients.

Study-wide findings and limitations: Lesional scalp, especially in alopecia totalis/universalis, showed higher clonality and more expanded CD8+ clones than normal scalp, suggesting antigenic drive. Because the treated cohort was small and had only one nonresponder, larger studies are needed to examine links between baseline CD8+ expansion and response. Many expanded lesional clones persisted in scalp and blood during tofacitinib treatment, which may partly explain relapse after stopping treatment. Unlike mouse skin, where gammadelta T cells dominate, normal human skin contains resident alphabeta T cells that get sequenced too, which complicates analysis of the scalp TCR repertoire. With tofacitinib, both scalp clonality and the number of expanded CD8+ clones among the top 100 scalp clones went down significantly. TCR sequences shared between patients were less clear than in mice, possibly partly because of HLA diversity in the patient population.

CDR1 and CDR2 are read off the germline V gene (reference sequence) as LNHNV and YYDKDF. CDR3 length: 13 amino acids, cysteine to phenylalanine. Only CDR3 DNA remains: 39 bases, in frame from the first base. For this chain, trimming is 0 bases at the V end and 7 bases at the J end, and the number of junction bases without a gene match is 0. The time point label of this sample denotes: 20 to 30 weeks on oral tofacitinib. The sample's treatment or condition label, in plain terms: oral pan-JAK inhibitor, 5-10 mg twice daily. From alopecia areata patients, peripheral blood was collected along with lesional scalp punch biopsies. After PBMCs were isolated by density centrifugation and stained for CD3, CD4 and CD8, a FACSAria was used to sort CD4+ and CD8+ T cells.

This receptor chain uses TRBV15 and TRBJ2-1, with TRBD2 identical over 7 junction bases. The input for sequencing was CD8+ T cells sorted from blood, taken at week 24, from a patient treated with tofacitinib. The TCR was taken from a human donor with alopecia areata. The nucleotide sequence is given as TGTGCCACCAGCAGAGAGGGAGGGAATGAGCAGTTCTTC. This sequence encodes CATSREGGNEQFF.